Listed below are T cell receptor beta chains from one sample, sequenced in a study of OX40 agonist ivuxolimab in advanced cancers. TCRdb's table, derived via immunoSEQ multiplex PCR, lists solely in-frame clones and lacks some. The data show about 150,000 clones, approximately 90% seen once. The sample here was CD4+ or CD8+ T cells sorted from blood, taken in a trial of the OX40 agonist ivuxolimab. Receptors originate from an adult with an advanced solid tumor such as melanoma, head and neck, liver or kidney cancer. Each CDR3 is given with its conserved first and last residue. D genes are given only for firm matches. Clone size, where shown, is once, few, many, or a class for clones that have expanded.

.	.	TRBJ2-5	TRBV7-3	CASSFYAGETQYF	TGTGCCAGCAGCTTTTACGCGGGAGAGACCCAGTACTTC
.	.	TRBJ2-1	TRBV21-1	CASSKVKVRASGRELEQFF	TGTGCCAGCAGCAAAGTAAAGGTTAGGGCTAGCGGGAGGGAACTTGAGCAGTTCTTC
.	.	TRBJ1-3	TRBV5-4	CASSSEPSGNSGNTIYF	TGTGCCAGCAGCTCAGAGCCGAGTGGAAACTCTGGAAACACCATATATTTT
.	.	TRBJ2-7	TRBV21-1	CASSKAGWGPRRWEQYF	TGTGCCAGCAGCAAAGCAGGGTGGGGCCCCCGACGGTGGGAGCAGTACTTC
.	TRBD1	TRBJ2-7	TRBV28	CASSLRERQGPTYEQYF	TGTGCCAGCAGTTTACGCGAACGACAGGGACCCACCTACGAGCAGTACTTC
.	.	TRBJ2-1	TRBV5-1	CASSPAGQGLYNEQFF	TGCGCCAGCAGCCCGGCGGGGCAGGGCTTATACAATGAGCAGTTCTTC
.	.	TRBJ1-2	TRBV11-2	CASSLGDYGYTF	TGTGCCAGCAGCTTGGGGGACTATGGCTACACCTTC
once	.	TRBJ2-7	TRBV5-6	CASSLLGFYEQYF	TGTGCCAGCAGCTTGTTAGGTTTCTACGAGCAGTACTTC
.	.	TRBJ1-5	TRBV28	CASSLTVPYQPQHF	TGTGCCAGCAGTTTAACAGTGCCCTATCAGCCCCAGCATTTT
.	.	TRBJ1-2	TRBV6-1	CARKQGAANYGYTF	TGTGCCAGGAAACAGGGCGCAGCTAACTATGGCTACACCTTC
.	TRBD1	TRBJ2-5	TRBV7-8	CASSLRTGVETQYF	TGTGCCAGCAGCTTAAGGACAGGGGTAGAGACCCAGTACTTC
.	.	TRBJ1-5	TRBV9	CASSRTLGNQPQHF	TGTGCCAGCAGCCGCACGCTCGGGAATCAGCCCCAGCATTTT
.	TRBD1	TRBJ1-2	TRBV7-3	CASSLGGPDRADGCTF	TGTGCCAGCAGCTTAGGGGGGCCTGACAGGGCGGATGGCTGCACCTTC
.	TRBD1	TRBJ1-2	TRBV4-3	CASSQEFGTGLLYGYTF	TGCGCCAGCAGCCAAGAATTCGGGACAGGGCTCCTCTATGGCTACACCTTC
.	TRBD1	TRBJ1-5	TRBV6-1	CASSREGTGVLPQHF	TGTGCCAGCAGCCGAGAGGGGACAGGGGTATTGCCCCAGCATTTT